These T cell receptor beta chains were read from a single sample in a study of T cell repertoires in cytomegalovirus infection. TCRdb reprocessed the reads with MiXCR, giving one entry per CDR3 protein. Of about half a million distinct CDR3 sequences listed, 33% were seen once; the top ten hold about a sixth. For these TCRs, the target antigens are not known. The sample here was cultured PBMCs, taken from culture after CMV antigen stimulation. The origin of the receptors is a human donor in good health (CMV status not recorded). Some clones in this sample may be carry-over from other donors' samples. Both conserved end residues are part of each CDR3. Not all rows give a size; the values are once, few, many and, for expanded clones, a class.

-,TRBV12-3/TRBV12-4,TRBJ2-7,CASSPRLVPYEQYF
few,TRBV2,TRBJ1-2,CASSEAPGRTLYGYTF
-,TRBV7-8,TRBJ1-5,CASSPHPPGQGINQPQHF
-,TRBV19,TRBJ2-1,CASSIGTWALAEVNNEQFF
-,TRBV2,TRBJ1-5,CASRQGLNQPQHF
-,TRBV28,TRBJ2-1,CASSSQGGDEQFF
few,TRBV7-2,TRBJ2-7,CASSLSWGTLTEQYF
-,TRBV5-6,TRBJ2-2,CASSKPGTANTGELFF
-,TRBV15,TRBJ2-1,CATSSALGLAGENEQFF
-,TRBV11-2,TRBJ2-1,CASSWGWGPFF
few,TRBV7-2,TRBJ2-1,CASSSMASGRYEQFF
few,TRBV28,TRBJ2-5,CASSLSGGRTQYF
many,TRBV4-2,TRBJ2-6,CASSVRDTAGANVLTF
few,TRBV7-7,TRBJ2-1,CASSPTSGILNEQFF
-,TRBV9,TRBJ2-1,CASSTGTSGVHNEQFF
-,TRBV3-1,TRBJ2-1,CASSEQWSSYNEQFF
-,TRBV11-2,TRBJ1-1,CASRLTAPLNTEAFF
-,TRBV12-3/TRBV12-4,TRBJ1-4,CASSFRQGEKLYF
-,TRBV12-5,TRBJ2-1,CASGLATTSGTGDNEQFF
-,TRBV7-2,TRBJ1-1,CASSTGPTNTEAFF
-,TRBV12-3/TRBV12-4,TRBJ2-7,CASGRVWGYEQYF
few,TRBV11-3,TRBJ2-2,CASSSGWTGELFF
few,TRBV4-1,TRBJ2-7,CASSPHEGGTYEQYF
-,TRBV11-3,TRBJ2-5,CASSPGTGSQETQYF
few,TRBV7-2,TRBJ2-7,CASSRDVRSYEQYF
many,TRBV7-2,TRBJ2-3,CASSLVGQGGSDTQYF
-,TRBV7-9,TRBJ2-7,CASRRSRNEQYF
many,TRBV7-2,TRBJ1-3,CASNSGWGRGGNTIYF
-,TRBV7-6,TRBJ2-1,CASSPSLEQFF
-,TRBV12-3/TRBV12-4,TRBJ2-1,CATTAGATYNEQFF
-,TRBV7-3,TRBJ1-1,CASSLDGGLTEAFF
-,TRBV19,TRBJ1-3,CASSTTGITIYF
few,TRBV19,TRBJ2-6,CASKLTGTSGANVLTF
-,TRBV7-9,TRBJ1-4,CASSLRTGKLYEKLFF
-,TRBV6-5,TRBJ2-7,CASSYSSGMASDGSYEQYF
-,TRBV24-1,TRBJ2-7,CATSDLNKSSYEQYF
few,TRBV6-8,TRBJ2-1,CASRRSGGRGSEQFF
few,TRBV7-8,TRBJ2-1,CASSFRRLADNEQFF
few,TRBV10-3,TRBJ1-5,CAISEGGQVFQPQHF
-,TRBV7-2,TRBJ2-7,CASSPIGGGSFPYEQYF
-,TRBV6-2/TRBV6-3,TRBJ2-5,CASRTRDRGHQETQYF
-,TRBV27,TRBJ2-3,CASSKIRDSQITDTQYF
-,TRBV7-3,TRBJ2-1,CASSLRGEVLAREQFF
few,TRBV12-3/TRBV12-4,TRBJ2-1,CASSPSRVEQFF
-,TRBV6-5,TRBJ1-1,CASSYRPQGLTEAFF
few,TRBV27,TRBJ1-6,CASRRADRDNSPLHF
few,TRBV7-8,TRBJ2-5,CASSSTRGRQETQYF
-,TRBV9,TRBJ2-2,CASSPQGTGAGGELFF
-,TRBV4-1,TRBJ2-1,CASSPGPYDNEQFF
-,TRBV19,TRBJ1-2,CASSTFGPLYGYTF
few,TRBV4-1,TRBJ2-3,CASSHRPTTDTQYF
-,TRBV7-4,TRBJ2-7,CASSLFDGTYEQYF
-,TRBV7-2,TRBJ1-5,CASSSKRTGGPNQPQHF
many,TRBV7-2,TRBJ2-3,CASSLVVGDRSRTDTQYF
few,TRBV12-3/TRBV12-4,TRBJ2-7,CASSLTTVDEQYF
-,TRBV25-1,TRBJ1-1,CASSVSGPLSEAFF
-,TRBV12-3/TRBV12-4,TRBJ1-2,CATERTGIYGYTF
-,TRBV5-3,TRBJ2-2,CASSFKGGYGELFF
-,TRBV5-1,TRBJ2-2,CASSLDLARAGELFF